The 16 T cell receptor beta chains in this list originate from one sample, sequenced in a study of blood T cell repertoires in COVID-19. Sequencing used immunoSEQ multiplex PCR; TCRdb keeps in-frame clones, though not all of them. The table has approximately 86,000 clones, around four fifths seen once. Sample: peripheral blood. These receptors were taken from a man in his fifties or sixties with acute or convalescent COVID-19.

The gene calls are TRBV24-1 and TRBJ2-3; 8 bases align to TRBD2. This CDR3 has 17 residues. V was pared by 2 bases and J by 2 bases, with 8 bases of the junction left unmatched. Germline V lookup: CDR1 KGHDR, CDR2 SFDVKD. CDR3 amino acids: CATSDSVLAGNTDTQYF. The CDR3 DNA is TGTGCCACCAGTGATTCAGTCCTAGCGGGTAACACAGATACGCAGTATTTT.

The V gene is TRBV5-5, the J gene TRBJ2-7; 8 bases are shared with TRBD2. CDR1 SGHKS and CDR2 YYEKEE come from the germline V gene (reference sequence). V trimming: 4 bases; J trimming: 5 bases; junction bases outside the gene matches: 11. The CDR3 totals 15 residues. The CDR3 protein is CASSQVGTRNHEQYF. CDR3 coding DNA: TGTGCCAGCAGCCAGGTGGGGACTAGGAACCACGAGCAGTACTTC.

The chain carries TRBV7-2 and TRBJ1-2; D is possibly TRBD1 (6 bases). Germline CDR1 SGHTA, CDR2 FQGNSA. V was pared by 10 bases and J by 6 bases, with 18 bases between. This CDR3 is built from 13 residues. The chain's CDR3 is CATKPAGGHGYTF. For the CDR3, the DNA is TGTGCCACCAAACCAGCGGGGGGGCATGGCTACACCTTC.

The chain is built from TRBV28 and TRBJ2-7, with 7 bases lining up with TRBD2. Germline CDR1 reads MDHEN; CDR2 reads SYDVKM. V shed 3 bases and J 4 bases; nucleotides not matched to a gene: 3. The CDR3 has 13 residues. CDR3 region: CASSFGGRYEQYF. The DNA for the CDR3 is TGTGCCAGCAGTTTCGGGGGGAGATACGAGCAGTACTTC.

This sequence joins TRBV12-5 and TRBJ1-5, with D possibly matching TRBD1 (6 bases). Germline loops: CDR1 LGHNT, CDR2 FRNRAP. The ends were cut back, 1 base at V and 1 base at J, with 11 bases in the middle. The CDR3 has 16 residues. CDR3 nucleotide sequence: TGTGCTAGTGGTTTGGCCCCAGACAGGAGCAATCAGCCCCAGCATTTT. Its protein is CASGLAPDRSNQPQHF.

The V call is TRBV11-2, the J call TRBJ1-1; a possible D gene is TRBD1 (6 bases). V gave up 3 bases and J gave up 4 bases, with 9 bases separating them. Germline V gene sequence: CDR1 SGHAT, CDR2 FQNNGV. This CDR3 contains 13 residues. The CDR3 DNA sequence: TGTGCCAGCAGCTTTACAGGGAGCACTGAAGCTTTCTTT. Translation gives CASSFTGSTEAFF.

V is TRBV7-3 and J is TRBJ2-1; TRBD1 matches at 10 bases. The V segment lost 5 bases and the J segment 3 bases; nucleotides outside the gene matches: 10. CDR1 and CDR2 from the germline V gene are SGHTA and FQGTGA. CDR3 length: 17 residues. The CDR3 sequence is CASSARSGQGGYNEQFF. In DNA form, the CDR3 reads TGTGCCAGCAGCGCCCGAAGTGGACAGGGGGGCTACAATGAGCAGTTCTTC.

The V and J genes are TRBV6-1 and TRBJ1-2, with 9 bases that match TRBD1. Germline V gives CDR1 MNHNS, CDR2 SASEGT. There are 15 residues in the CDR3. The V and J ends lost 2 bases and 5 bases, in that order; junction bases with no gene match: 6. The CDR3 bases are TGTGCCAGCAGTGAACGAACAGGGGGCCTATATGGCTACACCTTC. Protein product: CASSERTGGLYGYTF.

The rearrangement links TRBV6-2 or TRBV6-3 to TRBJ2-1; 14 bases agree with TRBD2. Germline-derived CDR1 and CDR2 are MNHEY and SVGEGT. Trimming removed 3 bases from V and 6 bases from J; junction bases left unmatched: 10. CDR3 length equals 18 residues. CDR3 DNA: TGTGCCAGCAGTTATCACTCGGGGGGGACTAGCGGGAGCAATGAGCAGTTCTTC. Protein product: CASSYHSGGTSGSNEQFF.

The rearrangement uses TRBV27 and TRBJ1-6; TRBD1 matches 9 bases. The CDR3 has 16 residues. CDR1 MNHEY and CDR2 SMNVEV come from the germline V gene (reference sequence). The trim removed 2 bases at V and 7 bases at J, leaving 6 bases unmatched. The chain's CDR3 is CASSLIQGQGNSPLHF. As DNA, the CDR3 is TGTGCCAGCAGTTTAATCCAGGGACAGGGAAATTCACCCCTCCACTTT.

The chain links TRBV28 to TRBJ2-1, with a tentative D call TRBD2 (5 bases). V was trimmed by 6 bases and J by 6 bases, leaving 18 bases between them. Germline assignment: CDR1 MDHEN and CDR2 SYDVKM. This CDR3 has 15 residues. In DNA form, the CDR3 reads TGTGCCAGCAGCCCCACCGACGGACTGTTCAATGAGCAGTTCTTC. As protein: CASSPTDGLFNEQFF.

This CDR3 is CASSYDRSNYGYTF. The CDR3 DNA is TGTGCCAGCAGTTACGACAGATCCAACTATGGCTACACCTTC. The J gene is TRBJ1-2, the V gene TRBV6-5, with D possibly being TRBD1 (5 bases). The CDR3 is 14 amino acids. V lost 2 bases to trimming and J lost 2 bases, with 9 bases between them. Germline CDR1 reads MNHEY; CDR2 reads SVGAGI.

The sample holds a few counts of this clone. The chain joins TRBV7-9 to TRBJ2-1; TRBD1 agrees at 8 bases. J was trimmed by 6 bases and V by 3 bases; bases with no gene match: 13. Per the germline V gene, CDR1 is SEHNR and CDR2 is FQNEAQ (reference sequence). The CDR3 contains 17 residues. The CDR3 nucleotides are TGTGCCAGCAGCTTTAGGCCGGGACAGGCCAATTCCAATGAGCAGTTCTTC. Its translation: CASSFRPGQANSNEQFF. The variable domain in full, completed from reference TRBV7-9 and TRBJ2-1, reads DTGVSQNPRHKITKRGQNVTFRCDPISEHNRLYWYRQTLGQGPEFLTYFQNEAQLEKSRLLSDRFSAERPKGSFSTLEIQRTEQGDSAMYLCASSFRPGQANSNEQFFGPGTRLTVL.

The chain recombines TRBV5-4 with TRBJ1-6; TRBD1 might be the D (5 bases). The CDR3 length is 14 residues. V lost 0 bases to trimming and J lost 7 bases, with 8 bases between them. Germline V gives CDR1 SGHNT, CDR2 YYREEE (reference sequence). DNA of the CDR3: TGTGCCAGCAGCTTGGAAGGGGAAAATTCACCCCTCCACTTT. Protein sequence: CASSLEGENSPLHF.

V and J are TRBV7-8 and TRBJ1-2; weak D call: TRBD1 (5 bases). V was clipped by 5 bases and J by 1 base, with 8 bases between them. Germline CDR1 and CDR2: SGHVS and FQNEAQ. The CDR3 runs 13 residues. The CDR3 DNA follows: TGTGCCAGCAGCGCACAGGATAACTATGGCTACACCTTC. This sequence encodes CASSAQDNYGYTF. Complete variable domain (other parts from reference TRBV7-8 and TRBJ1-2): GAGVSQSPRYKVAKRGQDVALRCDPISGHVSLFWYQQALGQGPEFLTYFQNEAQLDKSGLPSDRFFAERPEGSVSTLKIQRTQQEDSAVYLCASSAQDNYGYTFGSGTRLTVV.

As for this clone: One end of the junction is discordant with germline, which a read error may explain. J is TRBJ2-7 and V is TRBV27; D gene unclear. CDR1 MNHEY and CDR2 SMNVEV come from the germline V gene (reference sequence). This CDR3 contains 15 residues. The CDR3 spells CASSTNYHTSDEQYF. The CDR3 DNA follows: TGTGCCAGCAGCACCAATTACCACACCTCCGACGAGCAGTACTTC.